This T cell receptor (beta chain) is from a study of identical twins. Via MiXCR, TCRdb re-called the 5' RACE reads, giving one row per CDR3 protein. Among hundreds of thousands of distinct CDR3 sequences listed, 5.5% to 7% were seen once. Germline CDR1 reads SEHNR; CDR2 reads FQNEAQ (reference sequence). The CDR3 length is 16 residues. J gave up 2 bases and V 4 bases, and 5 bases lay outside the gene matches. Separately, the same data were catalogued under a study of yellow fever vaccine responses in identical twins. That study adds: Twins' vaccine T cell responses were reported to seem partly convergent and partly personalized.

The TCR originated in a woman aged 18-29 years in good health. The V call is TRBV7-9, the J call TRBJ2-6; TRBD2 aligns across 7 bases. The specimen sequenced was memory (CD45RO+) T cells sorted from blood. CDR3 sequence: CASSSPSGAGANVLTF. The CDR3 DNA follows: TGTGCCAGCAGCTCCCCGAGCGGGGCTGGGGCCAACGTCCTGACTTTC.